Listed here are 22 T cell receptor beta chains from one sample, sequenced in a study of T cell clusters in autoimmune cytopenias. Roughly 38,000 genome equivalents of blood DNA were amplified for TRB. One tube held mixed TRB-A and TRB-B primer pools for touch-down PCR. TCRdb reprocessed the multiplex PCR reads and stores each CDR3 protein as one record, lacking DNA. The sample yields about 8,100 distinct CDR3 sequences, of which the top ten take up roughly 6%. Source material: peripheral blood. These receptors were taken from a human donor with an autoimmune cytopenia or autoimmune hepatitis (not recorded which).

Measured by frequency, this clonotype is medium-sized. The chain employs TRBV6-5 and TRBJ1-2; lacking DNA, the TRBD1 call made by TCRdb goes unchecked. Germline V lookup: CDR1 MNHEY, CDR2 SVGAGI. The CDR3 is 15 residues long. The chain's CDR3 is CASSKHRDASDGYTF.

This clonotype is deemed medium-sized (0.01 to 0.1%) by its frequency. The V gene is TRBV19, the J gene TRBJ2-1; TCRdb names TRBD2, which stays unverified in the absence of DNA. The CDR3 covers 19 residues. Germline CDR1 is LNHDA and CDR2 is SQIVND (reference sequence). The CDR3 is CASSITLGTSGGVYNEQFF.

Considering frequency, this clonotype is medium-sized. This sequence joins TRBV15 and TRBJ2-5; TCRdb designates TRBD1, a call that cannot be tested without DNA. The germline V gene encodes CDR1 LNHNV and CDR2 YYDKDF (reference sequence). The CDR3 covers 12 residues. The chain's CDR3 is CATAPGKETQYF.

This chain uses TRBV12-3 or TRBV12-4 with TRBJ2-5; absent DNA, TCRdb's TRBD1 call cannot be checked. The CDR3 consists of 13 residues. This CDR3 reads CASRRGTRETQYF.

This clonotype counts as medium-sized by frequency. The rearrangement links TRBV15 to TRBJ1-5; TCRdb's D call of TRBD1 is untestable without DNA. The CDR3 runs to 16 residues. CDR1 and CDR2 (germline): LNHNV, YYDKDF (reference sequence). CDR3 region: CATSRKGQGPYQPQHF.

Considering frequency, this clonotype is medium-sized. This sequence joins TRBV6-6 and TRBJ1-5. The CDR3 is 14 residues long. Germline V gene data show CDR1 as MNHNY and CDR2 as SVGAGI (reference sequence). The CDR3 protein is CASSNLGSNQPQHF.

The rearrangement links TRBV20-1 to TRBJ1-2. The CDR3 contains 12 residues. Germline-derived CDR1 and CDR2 are DFQATT and SNEGSKA (reference sequence). Here the CDR3 reads CSARGDILGYTF.

By frequency, this clonotype is medium-sized. The J gene is TRBJ1-4, the V gene TRBV30; TCRdb returns TRBD1, unconfirmable since there is no DNA. The length of the CDR3 is 13 residues. The germline V gene encodes CDR1 GTSNPN and CDR2 SVGIG (reference sequence). CDR3 sequence reads: CAWRGIRGEKLFF. Together with reference TRBV30 and TRBJ1-4, the CDR3 gives the full variable domain: SQTIHQWPATLVQPVGSPLSLECTVEGTSNPNLYWYRQAAGRGLQLLFYSVGIGQISSEVPQNLSASRPQDRQFILSSKKLLLSDSGFYLCAWRGIRGEKLFFGSGTQLSVL.

According to its frequency, this clonotype is medium-sized (0.01 to 0.1%). The CDR3 protein is CAWRPGLNTEAFF. V usage is TRBV30 and J usage is TRBJ1-1; with no DNA, the TCRdb D assignment of TRBD1 cannot be verified. Germline CDR1 GTSNPN, CDR2 SVGIG (reference sequence). The CDR3 has 13 residues.

This clonotype is identified as medium-sized from frequency. This chain joins TRBV19 and TRBJ1-2; TCRdb returns TRBD1, unconfirmable since there is no DNA. Germline CDR1 and CDR2: LNHDA and SQIVND (reference sequence). CDR3 length: 15 residues. CDR3 region: CASMTGTARVYGYTF.

The chain couples TRBV30 to TRBJ1-1; TCRdb designates TRBD1, a call that cannot be tested without DNA. The germline gives CDR1 GTSNPN, CDR2 SVGIG (reference sequence). The CDR3 consists of 11 residues. The CDR3 spells CAWSVTRVAFF.

CDR3 loop: CASSISGTGVGNQPQHF. This sequence joins TRBV19 and TRBJ1-5; TCRdb outputs TRBD1, but without DNA this stays unchecked. The CDR3 sequence is 17 residues long. Germline assignment: CDR1 LNHDA and CDR2 SQIVND (reference sequence).

The rearrangement joins TRBV6-5 to TRBJ1-1. This CDR3 region has 14 residues. Germline V gene data show CDR1 as MNHEY and CDR2 as SVGAGI. CDR3 sequence: CASSGSGRETEAFF.

The chain couples TRBV29-1 to TRBJ1-2; as DNA is missing, the TRBD1 call by TCRdb cannot be tested. CDR1 and CDR2 (germline): SQVTM, ANQGSEA. The CDR3 is 12 amino acids. The CDR3 sequence: CSVSPGQDGYTF.

V gene TRBV6-5 combines with J gene TRBJ1-1; TCRdb's assignment of TRBD1 cannot be checked, as there is no DNA. CDR3 length: 14 residues. The germline gives CDR1 MNHEY, CDR2 SVGAGI. The CDR3 loop reads CASSKAQEGTEAFF.

This clonotype is called medium-sized based on its frequency. This chain joins TRBV19 and TRBJ2-2. CDR3 length: 13 amino acids. CDR1 is LNHDA and CDR2 is SQIVND in the germline V gene (reference sequence). This CDR3 reads CASSILESGELFF. Full variable domain (outside the CDR3, taken from reference TRBV19 and TRBJ2-2): DGGITQSPKYLFRKEGQNVTLSCEQNLNHDAMYWYRQDPGQGLRLIYYSQIVNDFQKGDIAEGYSVSREKKESFPLTVTSAQKNPTAFYLCASSILESGELFFGEGSRLTVL.

This clonotype is medium-sized by frequency. The chain couples TRBV19 to TRBJ2-3; TCRdb calls TRBD1, which cannot be checked without DNA. The CDR3 covers 14 residues. Germline CDR1 is LNHDA and CDR2 is SQIVND (reference sequence). The chain's CDR3 is CASRGGSVTDTQYF.

According to its frequency, this clonotype is medium-sized (0.01 to 0.1%). Here the CDR3 reads CAWSINSGNTIYF. The chain combines TRBV30 with TRBJ1-3. CDR3 length: 13 amino acids. Germline CDR1 GTSNPN, CDR2 SVGIG (reference sequence).

V usage is TRBV11-2 and J usage is TRBJ1-4; TCRdb selects TRBD1, and the lack of DNA leaves this call unchecked. The CDR3 consists of 15 residues. Germline V gives CDR1 SGHAT, CDR2 FQNNGV. CDR3: CASSLDPRANEKLFF. Looking up the rest from reference TRBV11-2 and TRBJ1-4 gives the full variable domain: EAGVAQSPRYKIIEKRQSVAFWCNPISGHATLYWYQQILGQGPKLLIQFQNNGVVDDSQLPKDRFSAERLKGVDSTLKIQPAKLEDSAVYLCASSLDPRANEKLFFGSGTQLSVL.

This sequence joins TRBV6-6 and TRBJ2-2; the TCRdb D gene call, TRBD1, has no DNA to confirm it. Germline CDR1 is MNHNY and CDR2 is SVGAGI (reference sequence). The length of the CDR3 is 16 residues. CDR3 amino acids: CASSHRDAANTGELFF.

CDR3 region: CASSRTGTSYEQYF. The chain is built from TRBV6-5 and TRBJ2-7; no DNA is available, so the TRBD1 call from TCRdb remains unchecked. CDR1 is MNHEY, CDR2 SVGAGI, per germline. The CDR3 has 14 residues.

According to its frequency, this clonotype is medium-sized. Here the CDR3 reads CAWNPPGGAGTQYF. The gene calls are TRBV30 and TRBJ2-5; the D gene TCRdb calls, TRBD1, cannot be checked with no DNA. The length of the CDR3 is 14 residues. The germline gives CDR1 GTSNPN, CDR2 SVGIG (reference sequence).